These 6 T cell receptor beta chains share one sample of origin, sequenced in a study of metastatic and nonmetastatic thyroid tumors. Via MiXCR, TCRdb re-called the PCR reads. The table includes about 16,000 clones, around 13% detected once. Not a single patient had been given any form of treatment at any point before undergoing thyroid surgery. The sample was tumor tissue. The receptors here all came from a female donor with papillary thyroid cancer or a benign thyroid nodule (not recorded which). Some clones in this sample may be carry-over from other donors' samples.

In its sample, this clone was seen a few times. The chain uses TRBV5-1 and TRBJ2-4; 9 nucleotides agree with TRBD2. The CDR3 length is 15 residues. In germline, CDR1 is SGHRS, CDR2 YFSETQ. V lost 4 bases to trimming and J lost 1 base; unmatched junction nucleotides: 3. The CDR3 is CASSTSGGAKNIQYF. The CDR3 DNA is TGCGCCAGCAGCACCAGCGGGGGGGCCAAAAACATTCAGTACTTC. Complete variable domain (other parts from reference TRBV5-1 and TRBJ2-4): KAGVTQTPRYLIKTRGQQVTLSCSPISGHRSVSWYQQTPGQGLQFLFEYFSETQRNKGNFPGRFSGRQFSNSRSEMNVSTLELGDSALYLCASSTSGGAKNIQYFGAGTRLSVL.

The sample holds many counts of this clone. The J gene is TRBJ1-1, the V gene TRBV6-1; a weak D match, TRBD1 (5 bases). The V gene lost 5 bases and the J gene lost 1 base, with 11 bases spanning the gap. The CDR3 has 14 amino acids. In germline, CDR1 is MNHNS, CDR2 SASEGT. For the CDR3, the DNA is TGTGCCAGCAGTAAAGACAGTCAGAACACTGAAGCTTTCTTT. It translates to CASSKDSQNTEAFF.

At least ten counts were recorded for this clone. The chain joins TRBV10-2 to TRBJ2-1, with D possibly TRBD2 on 6 matching bases. Trimming removed 7 bases from V and 3 bases from J, with 13 bases in between. The CDR3 consists of 14 residues. Germline loops: CDR1 WSHSY, CDR2 SAAADI. CDR3 loop: CASNKYSGYNEQFF. In DNA form, the CDR3 reads TGCGCCAGCAATAAATATAGCGGCTACAATGAGCAGTTCTTC.

By frequency in the sample, this clone is medium-sized. The genes are TRBV9 and TRBJ2-3, with no clear D. The CDR3 is 14 amino acids. Germline assignment: CDR1 SGDLS and CDR2 YYNGEE. V was pared by 0 bases and J by 3 bases, with 8 bases between. The CDR3 spells CASSVVSVTDTQYF. The CDR3 DNA follows: TGTGCCAGCAGCGTAGTTTCAGTAACAGATACGCAGTATTTT.

This clone was detected many times. The rearrangement joins TRBV9 to TRBJ2-2; maybe TRBD2 (5 bases). Looked up from germline, CDR1 is SGDLS and CDR2 is YYNGEE. With 4 bases removed from V and 6 bases from J, the gap between germline ends came to 10 bases. This CDR3 contains 13 residues. DNA of the CDR3: TGTGCCAGCAGCCCGAGGGTGTCCGGGGAGCTGTTTTTT. This encodes CASSPRVSGELFF.

This clone showed up many times. J is TRBJ1-6 and V is TRBV12-3 or TRBV12-4; no firm D call. This CDR3 spans 15 amino acids. V was trimmed by 6 bases and J by 4 bases, leaving 13 bases between them. The CDR3 nucleotides are TGTGCCAGCAGACTTACGACGGCGTATAATTCACCCCTCCACTTT. It translates to CASRLTTAYNSPLHF.